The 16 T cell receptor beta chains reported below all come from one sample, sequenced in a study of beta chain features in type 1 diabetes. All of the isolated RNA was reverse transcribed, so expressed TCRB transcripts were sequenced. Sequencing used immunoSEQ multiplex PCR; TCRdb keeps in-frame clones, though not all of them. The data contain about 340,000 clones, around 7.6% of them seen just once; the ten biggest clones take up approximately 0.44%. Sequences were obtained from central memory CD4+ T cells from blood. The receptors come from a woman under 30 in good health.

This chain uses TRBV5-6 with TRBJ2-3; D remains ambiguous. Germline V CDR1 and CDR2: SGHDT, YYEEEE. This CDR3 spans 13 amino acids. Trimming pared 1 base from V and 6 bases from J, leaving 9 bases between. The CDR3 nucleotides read TGTGCCAGCAGCTTGATCTTTTCGGATACGCAGTATTTT. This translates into CASSLIFSDTQYF.

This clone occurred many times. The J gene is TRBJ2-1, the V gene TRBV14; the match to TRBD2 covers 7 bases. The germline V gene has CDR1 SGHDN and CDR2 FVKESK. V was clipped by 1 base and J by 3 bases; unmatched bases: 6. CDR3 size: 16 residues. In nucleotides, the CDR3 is TGTGCCAGCAGCCAAGGGCGGACTAGGATCTACAATGAGCAGTTCTTC. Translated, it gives CASSQGRTRIYNEQFF.

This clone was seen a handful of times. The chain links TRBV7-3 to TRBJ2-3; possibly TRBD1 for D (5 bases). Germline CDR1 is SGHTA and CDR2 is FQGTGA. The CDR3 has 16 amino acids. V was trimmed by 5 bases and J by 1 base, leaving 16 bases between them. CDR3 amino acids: CASSPQGQSRTDTQYF. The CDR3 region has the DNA TGTGCCAGCAGCCCCCAGGGTCAGAGCCGCACAGATACGCAGTATTTT.

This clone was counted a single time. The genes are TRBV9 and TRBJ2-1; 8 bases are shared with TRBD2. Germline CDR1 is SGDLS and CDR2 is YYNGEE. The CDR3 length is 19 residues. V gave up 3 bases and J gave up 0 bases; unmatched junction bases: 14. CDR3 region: CASSGRVAGRGSSYNEQFF. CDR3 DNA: TGTGCCAGCAGCGGCAGAGTAGCGGGAAGGGGGAGCTCCTACAATGAGCAGTTCTTC.

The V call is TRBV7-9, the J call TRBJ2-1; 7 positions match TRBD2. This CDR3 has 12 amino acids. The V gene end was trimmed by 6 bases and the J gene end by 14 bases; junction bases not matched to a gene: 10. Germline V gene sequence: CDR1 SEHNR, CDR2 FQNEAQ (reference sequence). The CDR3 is CASSLSAGIEFF. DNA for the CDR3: TGTGCCAGCAGTCTATCAGCGGGGATTGAGTTCTTC.

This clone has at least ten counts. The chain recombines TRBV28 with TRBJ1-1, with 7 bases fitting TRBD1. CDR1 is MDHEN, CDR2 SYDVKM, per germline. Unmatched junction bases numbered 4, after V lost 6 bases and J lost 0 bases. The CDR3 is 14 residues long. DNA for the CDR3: TGTGCCAGCAGACGGGGACAGCTGAACACTGAAGCTTTCTTT. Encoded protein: CASRRGQLNTEAFF. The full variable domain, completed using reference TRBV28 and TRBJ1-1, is DVKVTQSSRYLVKRTGEKVFLECVQDMDHENMFWYRQDPGLGLRLIYFSYDVKMKEKGDIPEGYSVSREKKERFSLILESASTNQTSMYLCASRRGQLNTEAFFGQGTRLTVV.

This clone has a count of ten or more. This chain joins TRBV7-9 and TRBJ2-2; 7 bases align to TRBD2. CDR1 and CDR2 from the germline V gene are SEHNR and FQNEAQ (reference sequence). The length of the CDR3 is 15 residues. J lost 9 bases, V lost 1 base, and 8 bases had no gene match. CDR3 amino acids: CASSLGLTSNRELFF. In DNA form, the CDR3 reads TGTGCCAGCAGCTTAGGACTGACTAGCAATCGGGAGCTGTTTTTT.

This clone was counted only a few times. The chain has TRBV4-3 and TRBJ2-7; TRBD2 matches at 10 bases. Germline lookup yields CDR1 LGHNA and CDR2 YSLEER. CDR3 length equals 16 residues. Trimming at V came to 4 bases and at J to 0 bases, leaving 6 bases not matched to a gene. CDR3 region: CASSRTSGYCSYEQYF. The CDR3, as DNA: TGCGCCAGCAGCCGGACTAGCGGTTACTGCTCCTACGAGCAGTACTTC.

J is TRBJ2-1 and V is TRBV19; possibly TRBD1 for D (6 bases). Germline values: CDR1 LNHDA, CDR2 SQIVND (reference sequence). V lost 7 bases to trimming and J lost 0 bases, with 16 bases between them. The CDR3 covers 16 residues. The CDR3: CASKPPGTLSYNEQFF. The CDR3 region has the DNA TGTGCCAGTAAACCTCCCGGGACACTCTCCTACAATGAGCAGTTCTTC.

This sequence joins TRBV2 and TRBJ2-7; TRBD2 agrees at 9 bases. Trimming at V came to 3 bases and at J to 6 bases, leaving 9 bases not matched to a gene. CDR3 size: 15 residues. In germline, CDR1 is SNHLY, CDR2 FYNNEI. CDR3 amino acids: CASSDSGSYLSEQYF. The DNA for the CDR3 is TGTGCCAGCAGTGATAGCGGGAGTTATTTGAGCGAGCAGTACTTC.

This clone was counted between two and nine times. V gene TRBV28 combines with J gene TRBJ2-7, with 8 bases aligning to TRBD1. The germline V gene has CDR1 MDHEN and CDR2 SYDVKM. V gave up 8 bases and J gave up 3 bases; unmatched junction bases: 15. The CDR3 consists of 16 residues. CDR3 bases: TGTGCCAGCCGAAATCAGGGGGCTAGAGCCATCTACGAGCAGTACTTC. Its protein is CASRNQGARAIYEQYF.

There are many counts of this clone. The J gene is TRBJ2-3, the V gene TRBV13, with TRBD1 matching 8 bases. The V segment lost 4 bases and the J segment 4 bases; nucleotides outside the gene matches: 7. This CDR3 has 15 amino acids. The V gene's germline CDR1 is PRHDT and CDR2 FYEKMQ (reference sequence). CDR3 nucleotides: TGTGCCAGCAGCTCACCGCGGACAGGGCCAGATACGCAGTATTTT. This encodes CASSSPRTGPDTQYF.

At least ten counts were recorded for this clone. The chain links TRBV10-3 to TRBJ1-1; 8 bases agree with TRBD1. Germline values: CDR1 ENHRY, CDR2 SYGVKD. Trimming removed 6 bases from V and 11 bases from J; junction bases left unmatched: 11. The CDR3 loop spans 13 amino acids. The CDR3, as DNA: TGTGCCATCAGCGGGGACAGGACCGCCGATGCTTTCTTT. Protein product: CAISGDRTADAFF.

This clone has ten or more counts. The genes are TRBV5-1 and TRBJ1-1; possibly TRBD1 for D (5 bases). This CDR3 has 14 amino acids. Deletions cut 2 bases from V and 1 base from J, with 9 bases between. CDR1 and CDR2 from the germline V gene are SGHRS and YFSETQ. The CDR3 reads CASSLGTTNTEAFF. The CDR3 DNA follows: TGCGCCAGCAGCTTAGGGACGACGAACACTGAAGCTTTCTTT.

CDR3 residues: CASKSKPGGDNEQFF. CDR3 DNA sequence: TGTGCCAGCAAGAGTAAACCTGGCGGAGACAATGAGCAGTTCTTC. The rearrangement uses TRBV5-6 and TRBJ2-1; D uncertain. Germline V lookup: CDR1 SGHDT, CDR2 YYEEEE. Trimming removed 6 bases from V and 5 bases from J, with 18 bases in between. The CDR3 extends over 15 amino acids.

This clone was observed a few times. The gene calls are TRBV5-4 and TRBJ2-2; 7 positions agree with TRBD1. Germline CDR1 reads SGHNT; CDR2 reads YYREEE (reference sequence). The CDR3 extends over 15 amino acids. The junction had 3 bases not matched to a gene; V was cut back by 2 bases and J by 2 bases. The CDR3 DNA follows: TGTGCCAGCAGCTTTGCAGGGGGTAACACCGGGGAGCTGTTTTTT. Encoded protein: CASSFAGGNTGELFF.